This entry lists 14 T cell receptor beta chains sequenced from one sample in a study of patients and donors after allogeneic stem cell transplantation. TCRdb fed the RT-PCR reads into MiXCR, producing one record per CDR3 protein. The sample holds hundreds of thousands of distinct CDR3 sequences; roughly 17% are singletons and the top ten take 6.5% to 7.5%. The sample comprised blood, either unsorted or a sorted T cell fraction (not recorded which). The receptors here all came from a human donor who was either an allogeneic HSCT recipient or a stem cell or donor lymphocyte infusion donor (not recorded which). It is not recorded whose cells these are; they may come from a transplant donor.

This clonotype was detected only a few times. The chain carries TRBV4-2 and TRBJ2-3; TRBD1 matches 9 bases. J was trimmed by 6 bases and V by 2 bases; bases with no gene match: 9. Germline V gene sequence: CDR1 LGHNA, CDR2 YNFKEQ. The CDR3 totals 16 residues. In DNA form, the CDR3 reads TGTGCCAGCAGCCAAACTACAGGGGGCCTGAGGGATACGCAGTATTTT. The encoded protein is CASSQTTGGLRDTQYF.

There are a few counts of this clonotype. The CDR3 bases are TGCGCCAGCAGCTATGTCCCGTCAGGCTTGGGAACCAAAAACATTCAGTACTTC. Protein: CASSYVPSGLGTKNIQYF. The J gene is TRBJ2-4, the V gene TRBV5-1; D not certain. In germline, CDR1 is SGHRS, CDR2 YFSETQ. The CDR3 runs to 18 residues. Trimming took off 3 bases at V and 2 bases at J, with 21 bases between the two ends.

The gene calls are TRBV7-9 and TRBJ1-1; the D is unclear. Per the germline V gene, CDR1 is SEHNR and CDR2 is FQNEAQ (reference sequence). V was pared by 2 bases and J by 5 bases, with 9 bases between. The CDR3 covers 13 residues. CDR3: CASSLMERTEAFF. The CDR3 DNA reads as TGTGCCAGCAGCTTAATGGAGAGGACTGAAGCTTTCTTT.

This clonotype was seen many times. This CDR3 is CSVLRAEQFF. CDR3 sequence (DNA): TGCAGCGTTCTTCGGGCGGAGCAGTTCTTC. The rearrangement joins TRBV29-1 to TRBJ2-1; D is unclear. This CDR3 region has 10 residues. Germline V gives CDR1 SQVTM, CDR2 ANQGSEA. V was pared by 5 bases and J by 10 bases, with 9 bases between.

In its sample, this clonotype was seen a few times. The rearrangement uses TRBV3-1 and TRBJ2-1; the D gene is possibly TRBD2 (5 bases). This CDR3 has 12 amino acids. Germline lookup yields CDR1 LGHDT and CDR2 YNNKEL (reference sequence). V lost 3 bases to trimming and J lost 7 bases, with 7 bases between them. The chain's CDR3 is CASSQRVNEQFF. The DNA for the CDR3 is TGTGCCAGCAGCCAGCGGGTTAATGAGCAGTTCTTC.

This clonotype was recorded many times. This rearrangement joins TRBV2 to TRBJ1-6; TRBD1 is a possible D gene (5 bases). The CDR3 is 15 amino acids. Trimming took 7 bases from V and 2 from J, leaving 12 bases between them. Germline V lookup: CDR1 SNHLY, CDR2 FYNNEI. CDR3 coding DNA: TGTGCCAGCATGTGGGGCCCTACCTATAATTCACCCCTCCACTTT. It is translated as CASMWGPTYNSPLHF.

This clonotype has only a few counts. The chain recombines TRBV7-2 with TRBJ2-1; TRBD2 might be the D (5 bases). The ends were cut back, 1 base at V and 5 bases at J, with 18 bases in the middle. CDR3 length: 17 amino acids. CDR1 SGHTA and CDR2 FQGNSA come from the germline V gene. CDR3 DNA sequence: TGTGCCAGCAGCTTAGTTCTAGCCCCTTTGCTAGACAATGAGCAGTTCTTC. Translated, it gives CASSLVLAPLLDNEQFF.

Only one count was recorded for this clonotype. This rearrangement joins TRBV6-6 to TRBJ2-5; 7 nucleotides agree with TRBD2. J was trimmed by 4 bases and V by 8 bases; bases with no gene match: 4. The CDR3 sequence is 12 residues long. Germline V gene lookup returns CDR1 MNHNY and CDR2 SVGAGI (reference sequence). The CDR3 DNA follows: TGTGCCAGCCAAACTAGCGTAGAGACCCAGTACTTC. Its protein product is CASQTSVETQYF.

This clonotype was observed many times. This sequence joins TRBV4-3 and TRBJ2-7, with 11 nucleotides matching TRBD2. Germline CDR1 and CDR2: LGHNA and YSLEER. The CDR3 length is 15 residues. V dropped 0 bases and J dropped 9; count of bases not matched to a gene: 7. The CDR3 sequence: CASSQDQRLAGPQYF. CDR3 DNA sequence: TGCGCCAGCAGCCAAGACCAGAGACTAGCGGGGCCGCAGTACTTC.

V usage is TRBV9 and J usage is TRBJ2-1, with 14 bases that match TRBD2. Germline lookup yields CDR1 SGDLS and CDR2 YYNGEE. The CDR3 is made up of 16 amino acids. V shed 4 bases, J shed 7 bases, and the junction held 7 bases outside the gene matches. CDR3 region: CASSIMTSGRVNEQFF. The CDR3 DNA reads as TGTGCCAGCAGCATTATGACTAGCGGGAGGGTTAATGAGCAGTTCTTC.

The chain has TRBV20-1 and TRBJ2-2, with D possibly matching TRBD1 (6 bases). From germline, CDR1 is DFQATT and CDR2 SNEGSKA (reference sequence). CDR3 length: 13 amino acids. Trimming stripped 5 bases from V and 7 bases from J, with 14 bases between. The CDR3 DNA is TGCAGTGCTTCGGACAGACTTTACGGGGAGCTGTTTTTT. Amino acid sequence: CSASDRLYGELFF.

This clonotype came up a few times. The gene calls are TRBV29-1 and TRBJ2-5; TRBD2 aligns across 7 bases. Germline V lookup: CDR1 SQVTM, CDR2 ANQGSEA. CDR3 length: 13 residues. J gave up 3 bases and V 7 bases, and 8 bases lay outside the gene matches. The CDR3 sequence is CSAAMGGKETQYF. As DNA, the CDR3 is TGCAGCGCCGCCATGGGGGGGAAAGAGACCCAGTACTTC. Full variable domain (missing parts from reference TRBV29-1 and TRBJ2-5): SAVISQKPSRDICQRGTSLTIQCQVDSQVTMMFWYRQQPGQSLTLIATANQGSEATYESGFVIDKFPISRPNLTFSTLTVSNMSPEDSSIYLCSAAMGGKETQYFGPGTRLLVL.

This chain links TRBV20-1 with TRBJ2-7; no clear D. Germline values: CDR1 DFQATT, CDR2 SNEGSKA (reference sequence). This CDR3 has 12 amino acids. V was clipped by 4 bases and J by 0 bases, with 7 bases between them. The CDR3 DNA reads TGCAGTGCTAAGGGATACTCCTACGAGCAGTACTTC. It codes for CSAKGYSYEQYF.

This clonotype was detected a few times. The CDR3 DNA follows: TGTGCCTGGAGTGCAGGACTAGCGGGAGGGCCCAGACTGTTTTTT. This translates into CAWSAGLAGGPRLFF. The chain joins TRBV30 to TRBJ2-2; 15 nucleotides agree with TRBD2. CDR1 is GTSNPN and CDR2 is SVGIG in the germline V gene (reference sequence). V lost 1 base and J lost 14; bases outside the gene matches: 8. The CDR3 totals 15 residues.